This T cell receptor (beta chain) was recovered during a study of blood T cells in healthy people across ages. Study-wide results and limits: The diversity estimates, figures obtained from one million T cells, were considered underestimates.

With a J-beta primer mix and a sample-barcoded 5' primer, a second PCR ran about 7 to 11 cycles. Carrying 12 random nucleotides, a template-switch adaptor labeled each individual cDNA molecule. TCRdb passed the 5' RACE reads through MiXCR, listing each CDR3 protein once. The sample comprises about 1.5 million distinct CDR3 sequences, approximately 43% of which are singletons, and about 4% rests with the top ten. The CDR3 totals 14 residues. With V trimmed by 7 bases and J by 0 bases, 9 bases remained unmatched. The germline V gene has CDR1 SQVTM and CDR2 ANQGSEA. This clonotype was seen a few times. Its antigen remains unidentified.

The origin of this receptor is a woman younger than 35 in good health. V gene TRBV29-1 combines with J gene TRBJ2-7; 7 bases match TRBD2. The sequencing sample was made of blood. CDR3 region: CSARVGTNSYEQYF. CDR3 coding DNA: TGCAGCGCAAGAGTCGGGACTAACTCCTACGAGCAGTACTTC.